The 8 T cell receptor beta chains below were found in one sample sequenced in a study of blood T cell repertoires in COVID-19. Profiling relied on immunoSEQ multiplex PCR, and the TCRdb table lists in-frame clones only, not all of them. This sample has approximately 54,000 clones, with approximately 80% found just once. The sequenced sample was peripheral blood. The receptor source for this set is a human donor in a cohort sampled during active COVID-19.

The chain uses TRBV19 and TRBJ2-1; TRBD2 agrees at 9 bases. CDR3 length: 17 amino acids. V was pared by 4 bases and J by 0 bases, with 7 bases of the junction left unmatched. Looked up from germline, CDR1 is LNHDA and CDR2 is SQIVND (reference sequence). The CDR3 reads CASSSRPSGTSYNEQFF. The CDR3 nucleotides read TGTGCCAGTAGTAGCCGCCCTAGCGGGACCTCCTACAATGAGCAGTTCTTC.

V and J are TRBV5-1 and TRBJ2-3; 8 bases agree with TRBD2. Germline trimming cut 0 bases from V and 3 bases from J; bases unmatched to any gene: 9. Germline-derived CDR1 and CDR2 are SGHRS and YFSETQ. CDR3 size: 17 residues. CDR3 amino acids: CASSLAGREGLTDTQYF. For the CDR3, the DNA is TGCGCCAGCAGCTTGGCCGGACGGGAGGGCCTAACAGATACGCAGTATTTT.

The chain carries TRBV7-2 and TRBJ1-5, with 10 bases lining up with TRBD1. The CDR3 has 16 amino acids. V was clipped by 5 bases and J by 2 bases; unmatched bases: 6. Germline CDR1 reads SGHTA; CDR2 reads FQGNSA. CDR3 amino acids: CASSTAGTGGNQPQHF. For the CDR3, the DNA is TGTGCCAGCAGCACAGCCGGGACAGGGGGCAATCAGCCCCAGCATTTT.

The CDR3 reads CASSASGLGANVLTF. The DNA for the CDR3 is TGTGCCAGCAGTGCCTCAGGGTTAGGGGCCAACGTCCTGACTTTC. The chain employs TRBV25-1 and TRBJ2-6; D perhaps matches TRBD1 (5 bases). The CDR3 is 15 amino acids. Trimming pared 4 bases from V and 4 bases from J, leaving 11 bases between. Germline V gene sequence: CDR1 MGHDK, CDR2 SYGVNS.

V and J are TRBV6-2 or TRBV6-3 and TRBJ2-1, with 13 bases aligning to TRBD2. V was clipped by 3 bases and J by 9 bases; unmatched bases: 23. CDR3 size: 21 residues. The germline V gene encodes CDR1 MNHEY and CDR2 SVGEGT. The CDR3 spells CASSYVGGGRTGTSGKGEQFF. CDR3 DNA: TGTGCCAGCAGTTATGTAGGAGGCGGTCGGACCGGGACTAGCGGGAAGGGTGAGCAGTTCTTC.

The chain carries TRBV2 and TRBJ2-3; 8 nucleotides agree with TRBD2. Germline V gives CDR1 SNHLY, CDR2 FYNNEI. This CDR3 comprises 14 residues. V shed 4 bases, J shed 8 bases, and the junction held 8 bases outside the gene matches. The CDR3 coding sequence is TGTGCCAGCAGTGTTTTTCTCGGGACTAGTACGCAGTATTTT. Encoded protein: CASSVFLGTSTQYF. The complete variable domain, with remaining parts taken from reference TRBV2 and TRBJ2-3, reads EPEVTQTPSHQVTQMGQEVILRCVPISNHLYFYWYRQILGQKVEFLVSFYNNEISEKSEIFDDQFSVERPDGSNFTLKIRSTKLEDSAMYFCASSVFLGTSTQYFGPGTRLTVL.

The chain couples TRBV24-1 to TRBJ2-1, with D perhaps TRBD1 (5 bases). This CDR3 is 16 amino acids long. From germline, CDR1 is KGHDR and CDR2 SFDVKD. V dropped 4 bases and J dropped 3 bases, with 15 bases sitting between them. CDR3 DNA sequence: TGTGCCACCAGTGACCAGACAGAGAAACACTACAATGAGCAGTTCTTC. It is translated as CATSDQTEKHYNEQFF.

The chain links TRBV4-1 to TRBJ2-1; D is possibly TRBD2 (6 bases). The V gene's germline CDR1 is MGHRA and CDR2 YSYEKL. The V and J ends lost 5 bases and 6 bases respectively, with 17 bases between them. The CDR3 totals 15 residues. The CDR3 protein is CASSWLTRDLNEQFF. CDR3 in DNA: TGCGCCAGCAGCTGGCTGACTAGGGACCTCAATGAGCAGTTCTTC.